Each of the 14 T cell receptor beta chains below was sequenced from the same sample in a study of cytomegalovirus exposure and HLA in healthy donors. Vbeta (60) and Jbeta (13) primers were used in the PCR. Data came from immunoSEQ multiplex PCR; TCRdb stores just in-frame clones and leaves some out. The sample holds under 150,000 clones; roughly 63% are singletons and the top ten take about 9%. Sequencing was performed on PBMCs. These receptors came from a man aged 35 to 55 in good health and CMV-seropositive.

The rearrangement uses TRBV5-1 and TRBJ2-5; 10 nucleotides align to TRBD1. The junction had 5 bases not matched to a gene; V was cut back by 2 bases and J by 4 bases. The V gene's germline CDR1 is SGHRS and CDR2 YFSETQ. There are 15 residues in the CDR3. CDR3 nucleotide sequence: TGCGCCAGCAGCTTTAGGACAGGGGGGGGAGAGACCCAGTACTTC. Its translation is CASSFRTGGGETQYF. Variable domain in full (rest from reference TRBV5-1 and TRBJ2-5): KAGVTQTPRYLIKTRGQQVTLSCSPISGHRSVSWYQQTPGQGLQFLFEYFSETQRNKGNFPGRFSGRQFSNSRSEMNVSTLELGDSALYLCASSFRTGGGETQYFGPGTRLLVL.

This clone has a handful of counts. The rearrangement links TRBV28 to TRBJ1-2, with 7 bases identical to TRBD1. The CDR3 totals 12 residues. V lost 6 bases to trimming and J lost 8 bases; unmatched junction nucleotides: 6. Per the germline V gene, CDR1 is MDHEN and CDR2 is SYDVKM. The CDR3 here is CASSTPTGGYTF. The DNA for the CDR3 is TGTGCCAGCAGCACCCCGACAGGGGGCTACACCTTC.

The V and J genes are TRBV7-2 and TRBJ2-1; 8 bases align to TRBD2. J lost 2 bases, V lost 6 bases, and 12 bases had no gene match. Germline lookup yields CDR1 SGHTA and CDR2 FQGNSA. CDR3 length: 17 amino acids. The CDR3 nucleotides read TGTGCCAGCAGTCTAGTCTTGGGTAGCGGGACCTACAATGAGCAGTTCTTC. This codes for CASSLVLGSGTYNEQFF.

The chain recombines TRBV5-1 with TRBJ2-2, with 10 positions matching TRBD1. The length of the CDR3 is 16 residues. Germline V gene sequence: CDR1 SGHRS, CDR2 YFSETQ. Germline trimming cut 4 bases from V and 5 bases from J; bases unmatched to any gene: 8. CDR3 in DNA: TGCGCCAGCAGCCCCCGAGGACAGGGGGGAACCGGGGAGCTGTTTTTT. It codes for CASSPRGQGGTGELFF.

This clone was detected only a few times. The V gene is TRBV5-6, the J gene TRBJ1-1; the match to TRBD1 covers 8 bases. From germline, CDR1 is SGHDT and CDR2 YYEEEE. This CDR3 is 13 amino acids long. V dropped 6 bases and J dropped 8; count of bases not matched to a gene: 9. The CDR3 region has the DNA TGTGCCAGCACCGTATCAGGGGGCAGGGAAGCTTTCTTT. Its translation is CASTVSGGREAFF.

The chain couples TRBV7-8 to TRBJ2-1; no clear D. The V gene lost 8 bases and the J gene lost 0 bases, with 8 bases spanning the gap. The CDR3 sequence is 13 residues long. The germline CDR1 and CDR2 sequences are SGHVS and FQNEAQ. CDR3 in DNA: TGTGCCAGCGTGGAGCCCTCCTACAATGAGCAGTTCTTC. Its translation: CASVEPSYNEQFF.

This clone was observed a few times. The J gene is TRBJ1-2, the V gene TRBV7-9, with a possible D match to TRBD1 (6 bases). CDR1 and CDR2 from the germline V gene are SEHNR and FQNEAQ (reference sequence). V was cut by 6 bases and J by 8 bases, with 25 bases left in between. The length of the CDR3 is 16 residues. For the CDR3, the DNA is TGTGCCAGCAGATCGACGGGACAAGGGCGGTTTGAGGGCTACACCTTC. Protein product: CASRSTGQGRFEGYTF.

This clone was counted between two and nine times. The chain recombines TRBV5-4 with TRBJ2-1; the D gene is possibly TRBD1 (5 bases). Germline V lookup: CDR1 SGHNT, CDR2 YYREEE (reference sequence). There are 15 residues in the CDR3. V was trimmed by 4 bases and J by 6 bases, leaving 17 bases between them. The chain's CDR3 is CASSTPWGRPNEQFF. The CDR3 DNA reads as TGTGCCAGCAGCACACCCTGGGGCCGCCCCAATGAGCAGTTCTTC.

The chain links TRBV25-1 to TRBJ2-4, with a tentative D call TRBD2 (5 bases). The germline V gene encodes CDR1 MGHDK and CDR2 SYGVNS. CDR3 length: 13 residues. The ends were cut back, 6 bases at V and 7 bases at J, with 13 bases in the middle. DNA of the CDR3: TGTGCCAGCAGCCCCCCCGGGATTAACATTCAGTACTTC. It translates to CASSPPGINIQYF.

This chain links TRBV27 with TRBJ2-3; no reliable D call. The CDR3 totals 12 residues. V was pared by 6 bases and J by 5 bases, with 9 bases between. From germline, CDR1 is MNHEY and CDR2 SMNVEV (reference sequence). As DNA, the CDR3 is TGTGCCAGCAGCTTTTCGGGAGATACGCAGTATTTT. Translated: CASSFSGDTQYF.

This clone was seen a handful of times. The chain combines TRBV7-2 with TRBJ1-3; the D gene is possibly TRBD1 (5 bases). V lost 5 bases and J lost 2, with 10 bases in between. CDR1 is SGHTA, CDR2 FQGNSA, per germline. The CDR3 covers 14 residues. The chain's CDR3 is CASSLLGPGNTIYF. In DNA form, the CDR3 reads TGTGCCAGCAGCCTACTGGGGCCTGGAAACACCATATATTTT.

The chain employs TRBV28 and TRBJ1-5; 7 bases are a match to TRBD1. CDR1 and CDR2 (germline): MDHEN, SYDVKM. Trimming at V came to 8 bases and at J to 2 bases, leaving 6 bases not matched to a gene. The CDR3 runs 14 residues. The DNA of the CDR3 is TGTGCCAGCCTAAACAGGGGCGGCAATCAGCCCCAGCATTTT. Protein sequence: CASLNRGGNQPQHF.

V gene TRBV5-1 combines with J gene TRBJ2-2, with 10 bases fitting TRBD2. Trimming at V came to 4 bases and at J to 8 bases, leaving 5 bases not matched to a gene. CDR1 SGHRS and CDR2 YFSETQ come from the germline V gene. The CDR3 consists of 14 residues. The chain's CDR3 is CASSPSGSEGELFF. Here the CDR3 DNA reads TGCGCCAGCAGCCCTAGCGGGAGTGAGGGGGAGCTGTTTTTT.

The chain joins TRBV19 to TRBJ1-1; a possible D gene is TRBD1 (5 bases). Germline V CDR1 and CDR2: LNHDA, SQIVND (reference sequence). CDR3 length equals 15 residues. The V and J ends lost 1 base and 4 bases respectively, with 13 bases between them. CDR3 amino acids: CASSIVGGIGTEAFF. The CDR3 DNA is TGTGCCAGTAGTATAGTCGGGGGAATCGGCACTGAAGCTTTCTTT.